The present entry profiles one T cell receptor beta chain with its context. Method: immunoSEQ multiplex PCR; TCRdb's copy keeps in-frame clones and lacks some. This sample has 150,000 or so clones, with roughly 88% found just once. The data stem from a study of blood T cell repertoires in COVID-19. The germline V gene has CDR1 LGHNA and CDR2 YNFKEQ. The CDR3 extends over 16 amino acids. V trimming: 2 bases; J trimming: 0 bases; junction bases outside the gene matches: 7. Sequencing was done on a sample of PBMCs or T cells enriched from blood (not recorded which). The clonotype was recovered from a woman aged 50 to 65 who had recovered from COVID-19. The V call is TRBV4-2, the J call TRBJ2-7; TRBD1 matches at 7 bases. The CDR3 loop is CASSQSQGVSSYEQYF. The CDR3 DNA reads as TGTGCCAGCAGCCAATCTCAGGGGGTAAGCTCCTACGAGCAGTACTTC.